There are many counts of the clone carrying this TCR beta chain. Its antigen is currently unknown. This entry comes from a study of T cells after yellow fever vaccination. General study results and limits: Clonotypes appearing in both CD4 and CD8 compartments existed, and their share was small.

V lost 0 bases to trimming and J lost 12 bases, with 17 bases between them. CDR1 MGHRA and CDR2 YSYEKL come from the germline V gene. The CDR3 is 14 residues long. MiXCR, applied by TCRdb to the 5' RACE reads, yields one record per CDR3 protein. This table holds fewer than 450,000 distinct CDR3 sequences, approximately 4% found once. The J gene is TRBJ1-2, the V gene TRBV4-1; D unclear. Material: PBMCs, obtained 5 days after the yellow fever booster vaccination. This clonotype was obtained from a man between 18 and 29 years old who received the YFV17D yellow fever vaccine. This CDR3 is CASSQERLSGQNTF. In DNA form, the CDR3 reads TGCGCCAGCAGCCAAGAGCGGCTGTCTGGCCAGAACACCTTC.